The sequence of this T cell receptor beta chain was determined in a study of cytomegalovirus exposure and HLA in healthy donors. General study points: A few V segments could not be told apart, such as TRBV6-2 and TRBV6-3, and were left out. Only CMV serostatus was available as immune exposure information. Evidence from a later analysis indicated that most CMV-associated TCR beta chains looked HLA-restricted. A later analysis reported that several of the most significant clusters appeared to be linked to common viral pathogens, among them Epstein-Barr virus.

Regarding this clone: The antigen remains unidentified.

Germline-derived CDR1 and CDR2 are SGHDT and YYEEEE. V gave up 4 bases and J gave up 1 base; unmatched junction bases: 3. The CDR3 extends over 14 amino acids. The PCR used 60 Vbeta and 13 Jbeta primers. Some clones are missing from TCRdb's copy, which holds only in-frame ones; the method was immunoSEQ multiplex PCR. The sample contains some 160,000 clones, 65% to 90% of which appear only once. The V gene is TRBV5-6, the J gene TRBJ1-1; 8 positions match TRBD1. Sequencing was carried out using PBMCs. The TCR originated in a woman younger than 30 in good health and CMV-seronegative. The CDR3, as DNA: TGTGCCAGCAGCGGAGACAGGGGGAACACTGAAGCTTTCTTT. Translated, it gives CASSGDRGNTEAFF.